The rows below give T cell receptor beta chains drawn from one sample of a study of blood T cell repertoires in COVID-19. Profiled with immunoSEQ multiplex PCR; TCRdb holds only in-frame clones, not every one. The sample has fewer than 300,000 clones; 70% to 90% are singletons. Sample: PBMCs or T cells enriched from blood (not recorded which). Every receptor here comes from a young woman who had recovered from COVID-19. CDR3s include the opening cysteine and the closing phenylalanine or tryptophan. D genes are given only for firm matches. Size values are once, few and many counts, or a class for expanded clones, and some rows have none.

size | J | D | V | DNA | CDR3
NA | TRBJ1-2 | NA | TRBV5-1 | TGCGCCAGCAGCTTGGCTCGGGACATATATGGCTACACCTTC | CASSLARDIYGYTF
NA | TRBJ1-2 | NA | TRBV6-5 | TGTGCCAGCGGGCACAGGGCAGGGGATCATGGCTACACCTTC | CASGHRAGDHGYTF
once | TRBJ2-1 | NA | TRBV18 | TGTGCCAGCTCACCACTCCCCTATTTAGGAGGGGGCAGAGAGAATGAGCAGTTCTTC | CASSPLPYLGGGRENEQFF
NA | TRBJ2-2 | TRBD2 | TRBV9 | TGTGCCAGCAGCGTAGCGGGGGGGAGGAACACCGGGGAGCTGTTTTTT | CASSVAGGRNTGELFF
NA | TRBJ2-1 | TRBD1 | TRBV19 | TGTGCCAGTAGTCCATGGACAGGGAGGAATGAGCAGTTCTTC | CASSPWTGRNEQFF
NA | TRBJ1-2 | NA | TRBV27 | TGTGCCAGCAGTTTCCTCGGGTCGGGAGAAGGCTACACCTTC | CASSFLGSGEGYTF
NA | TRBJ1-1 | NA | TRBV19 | TGTGCCAGTAGTATAGATGGGCAGGAAGCTTTCTTT | CASSIDGQEAFF
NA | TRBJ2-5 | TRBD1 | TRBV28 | TGTGCCAGCAGTAATGACAGGGGGCGATTTCGGGAGACCCAGTACTTC | CASSNDRGRFRETQYF
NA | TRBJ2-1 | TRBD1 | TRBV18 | TGTGCCAGCTCACCACCGGACAGGGCCAATGAGCAGTTCTTC | CASSPPDRANEQFF
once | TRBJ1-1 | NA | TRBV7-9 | TGTGCCAGCAGCTTGCGGGGGAGTGACACTGAAGCTTTCTTT | CASSLRGSDTEAFF
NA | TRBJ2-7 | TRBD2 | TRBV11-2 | TGTGCCAGCAGTGATACTAGCGGGATCAACGAGCAGTACTTC | CASSDTSGINEQYF
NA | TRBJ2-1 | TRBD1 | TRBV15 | TGTGCCACCAGCAGAGAGACAGGGGCCTACAATGAGCAGTTCTTC | CATSRETGAYNEQFF
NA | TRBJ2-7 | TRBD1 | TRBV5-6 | TGTGCCAGCAGCAGGGGGCTAAACGAGCAGTACTTC | CASSRGLNEQYF
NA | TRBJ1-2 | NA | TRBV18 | TGTGCCAGCTCGACCGACAGGTACGATGGCTACACCTTC | CASSTDRYDGYTF
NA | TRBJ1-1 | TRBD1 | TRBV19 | TGTGCCACCCGGACAGGGGACACTGAAGCTTTCTTT | CATRTGDTEAFF
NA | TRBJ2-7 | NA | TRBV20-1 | TGCAGTGCTAGTTTGGACAGTTCCTACGAGCAGTACTTC | CSASLDSSYEQYF
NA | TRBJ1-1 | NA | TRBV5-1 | TGCGCCAGCAGCTTCTGGGGGGTGGATGAAGCTTTCTTT | CASSFWGVDEAFF
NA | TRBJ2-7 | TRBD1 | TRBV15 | TGTGCCACCAGGGACGACAGGGTGGATATATCGGACGAGCAGTACTTC | CATRDDRVDISDEQYF
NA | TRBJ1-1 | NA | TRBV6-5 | TGTGCCAGCAGCGGGAGTTGGGGGACTGAAGCTTTCTTT | CASSGSWGTEAFF
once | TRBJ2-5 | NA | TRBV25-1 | TGTGCCAGCAGCGAGGATGAGAAGGTTCGAGAGACCCAGTACTTC | CASSEDEKVRETQYF
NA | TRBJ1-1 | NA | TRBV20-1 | TGCAGTGCTAGAATGGACAACCTCCTTCCCTTT | CSARMDNLLPF
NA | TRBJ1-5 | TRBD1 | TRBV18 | TGTGCCAGCTCACTTACTAGACAGGGGTTCACTCAGCCCCAGCATTTT | CASSLTRQGFTQPQHF